This entry lists 14 T cell receptor beta chains sequenced from one sample in a study of tumor-infiltrating lymphocytes in primary liver carcinoma (dated by TCRdb to about 2017). TRIzol reagent was used to extract blood RNA from unsorted whole blood, while the DNeasy Blood & Tissue kit provided the germline DNA. Sequencing was carried out with an Illumina HiSeq 2500. A constant-region primer and ProtoScript II reverse transcriptase were used to reverse-transcribe TCRbeta-specific cDNA from 500 ng total RNA. The TCRbeta libraries were prepared through three rounds of nested multiplex PCR following a slightly modified ARM-PCR procedure. Each of the first two PCR rounds ran for approximately 10 cycles and used multiplex TRBV1-TRBV30 forward primers together with a Cbeta reverse primer. TCRdb redid the processing of the public reads, applying fastp at Q25 and MiXCR, and retained in-frame beta chains. Rows are combined by CDR3 protein, so each entry shows the most common genes and DNA. In all, the sample holds about 310,000 distinct CDR3 sequences, and almost 60% of those were seen once. Of the sample, about a sixth falls within the top ten clones.

Material for sequencing was peripheral blood. The receptors come from a woman between 25 and 40 years old with primary liver carcinoma and hepatitis B virus infection.

At least ten counts were recorded for this clonotype. The genes are TRBV29-1 and TRBJ2-1; no firm D call. There are 13 residues in the CDR3. Trimming took 5 bases from V and 0 from J, leaving 8 bases between them. In germline, CDR1 is SQVTM, CDR2 ANQGSEA. The CDR3 is CSVYPGSYNEQFF. CDR3 coding DNA: TGCAGCGTTTACCCAGGCTCCTACAATGAGCAGTTCTTC.

In this sample, this clonotype turned up many times. This chain uses TRBV11-2 with TRBJ2-2, with D unresolved. Germline V lookup: CDR1 SGHAT, CDR2 FQNNGV. There are 14 residues in the CDR3. The germline V and J ends were trimmed by 6 bases and 4 bases, with 12 bases remaining between them. CDR3 bases: TGTGCCAGCAGGGGTGATCTCGGCACCGGGGAGCTGTTTTTT. Residues: CASRGDLGTGELFF.

To note about this clonotype: A clone one base away is much larger, so this may be a read error. This chain connects TRBV12-3 or TRBV12-4 to TRBJ2-1, with 7 bases matching TRBD2. The CDR3 has 15 residues. The trim removed 5 bases at V and 9 bases at J, leaving 13 bases unmatched. The CDR3 DNA reads as TGTGCCAGCAGTAAAAGCGTGAGGCCGGGGGGTGAGCAGTTCTTC. Its protein is CASSKSVRPGGEQFF.

Concerning this clonotype itself: This may stem from a read error, because a much larger clone lies one nucleotide away. The V call is TRBV29-1, the J call TRBJ2-7; D gene unclear. Germline CDR1 SQVTM, CDR2 ANQGSEA. The CDR3 contains 11 residues. CDR3 DNA sequence: TGCAGCGTTGACCTAGGGTACGGGCAGTACTTC. It specifies CSVDLGYGQYF.

The gene calls are TRBV5-4 and TRBJ2-5, with unresolved D. CDR3 length: 14 residues. V was shortened by 1 base and J by 0 bases, with 7 bases between the two germline ends. From germline, CDR1 is SGHNT and CDR2 YYREEE (reference sequence). CDR3 sequence: CASSLRANQETQYF. DNA of the CDR3: TGTGCCAGCAGCTTGCGAGCGAACCAAGAGACCCAGTACTTC.

The chain has TRBV9 and TRBJ2-1; 9 nucleotides agree with TRBD2. Trimming cost V 0 bases and J 9 bases; bases outside gene matches: 10. The CDR3 is 16 residues long. Germline CDR1 SGDLS, CDR2 YYNGEE. CDR3 protein: CASSVAAGGPWAEQFF. The DNA for the CDR3 is TGTGCCAGCAGCGTAGCCGCGGGAGGGCCTTGGGCTGAGCAGTTCTTC.

The genes are TRBV29-1 and TRBJ2-7; D gene unclear. Trimming removed 0 bases at V and 4 bases at J, with 1 base between. This CDR3 spans 10 amino acids. Germline values: CDR1 SQVTM, CDR2 ANQGSEA. DNA for the CDR3: TGCAGCGTTGAAGATTACGAGCAGTACTTC. Translated: CSVEDYEQYF.

This clonotype was recorded many times. The rearrangement joins TRBV6-6 to TRBJ2-5; 7 bases are a match to TRBD2. Germline loops: CDR1 MNHNY, CDR2 SVGAGI (reference sequence). V gave up 3 bases and J gave up 2 bases; unmatched junction bases: 6. The CDR3 loop spans 15 amino acids. Written as DNA, the CDR3 is TGTGCCAGCAGTTATTTCGGGGGAGGGCAAGAGACCCAGTACTTC. Residues: CASSYFGGGQETQYF.

This clonotype showed up just once. The germline gene is not matched at one end of the junction; a read error may be the cause. The chain joins TRBV11-2 to TRBJ2-3, with D uncertain. The CDR3 has 13 residues. Per the germline V gene, CDR1 is SGHAT and CDR2 is FQNNGV. CDR3 amino acids: CAEREVFTETQYF. The CDR3 bases are TGTGCAGAGCGCGAGGTGTTCACAGAAACGCAGTATTTT.

Remarks on this clonotype: One end of the junction fails to match germline, which may point to a read error. The chain combines TRBV4-1 with TRBJ2-3; 11 nucleotides match TRBD2. This CDR3 contains 15 residues. Germline assignment: CDR1 MGHRA and CDR2 YSYEKL. The DNA of the CDR3 is TGCGTCAGCAGCGAACTAGCGGGAGTTACAGATACGCAGTATTTT. Its translation is CVSSELAGVTDTQYF.

With respect to this clonotype: Given a much more abundant clone one base away, this may be a read error. V gene TRBV13 combines with J gene TRBJ2-7; D could derive from TRBD1 or TRBD2 (5 bases each). Germline values: CDR1 PRHDT, CDR2 FYEKMQ (reference sequence). The CDR3 totals 14 residues. DNA of the CDR3: TGTCCCAGCAGCGCCGGGGCTAGAGCCTACGAGCAGTACTTC. Protein product: CPSSAGARAYEQYF.

CDR3 nucleotides: TGCGCCAGCAGCTTGGGGGGGGGAAGAAAGACTGAAGCTTTCTTT. This sequence encodes CASSLGGGRKTEAFF. This rearrangement joins TRBV5-1 to TRBJ1-1; weak D call: TRBD1 (5 bases). This CDR3 is built from 15 residues. V shed 0 bases and J shed 5 bases, with 14 bases lying between them. CDR1 and CDR2 from the germline V gene are SGHRS and YFSETQ.

Concerning this clonotype itself: This may arise from a read error, as a much more abundant clone is one base away. J is TRBJ2-3 and V is TRBV29-1, with 7 bases lining up with TRBD2. This CDR3 spans 14 amino acids. Germline loops: CDR1 SQVTM, CDR2 ANQGSEA. CDR3 region: CNLAAGFSTDTQYF. In DNA, the CDR3 is TGCAACCTCGCAGCGGGGTTTAGCACAGATACGCAGTATTTT.

The chain combines TRBV6-2 or TRBV6-3 with TRBJ2-7; 7 bases map to TRBD1. Germline CDR1 is MNHEY and CDR2 is SVGEGT. The length of the CDR3 is 14 residues. The ends lost 6 bases at V and 0 bases at J; junction bases unmatched: 5. CDR3 in DNA: TGTGCCAGCAGGGTGACAGGGAGCTCCTACGAGCAGTACTTC. Its protein is CASRVTGSSYEQYF.